Following are 21 T cell receptor beta chains from one sample sequenced in a study of blood T cell repertoires in COVID-19. Measured with immunoSEQ multiplex PCR; TCRdb has only the in-frame clones, and not every one. The sample lists 300,000 to 450,000 clones; approximately 80% were seen once. The sequencing input was peripheral blood. The source of these receptors is a human donor with acute or convalescent COVID-19. The donor label of this sample is uncertain.

The chain employs TRBV2 and TRBJ1-1; D ambiguous. The CDR3 length is 13 residues. V lost 2 bases to trimming and J lost 1 base, with 5 bases between them. Germline CDR1 and CDR2: SNHLY and FYNNEI. In nucleotides, the CDR3 is TGTGCCAGCAGTGAACTCCCGAACACTGAAGCTTTCTTT. Translated: CASSELPNTEAFF.

The chain uses TRBV5-1 and TRBJ1-1; 9 bases map to TRBD1. The CDR3 has 16 amino acids. The J segment lost 1 base and the V segment lost 2 bases, leaving 6 bases of the junction unmatched. CDR1 SGHRS and CDR2 YFSETQ come from the germline V gene. CDR3 DNA: TGCGCCAGCAGCTTATGGGGGACAGGGACGAACACTGAAGCTTTCTTT. Its translation: CASSLWGTGTNTEAFF. The full variable domain, rest sourced from reference TRBV5-1 and TRBJ1-1, is KAGVTQTPRYLIKTRGQQVTLSCSPISGHRSVSWYQQTPGQGLQFLFEYFSETQRNKGNFPGRFSGRQFSNSRSEMNVSTLELGDSALYLCASSLWGTGTNTEAFFGQGTRLTVV.

V and J are TRBV6-6 and TRBJ1-6, with 11 bases that match TRBD1. V shed 3 bases, J shed 11 bases, and the junction held 9 bases outside the gene matches. This CDR3 is 16 amino acids long. CDR1 is MNHNY and CDR2 is SVGAGI in the germline V gene (reference sequence). The CDR3 region is CASSYPLGQGETPLHF. CDR3 nucleotides: TGTGCCAGCAGTTATCCCTTGGGACAGGGGGAAACACCCCTCCACTTT.

The chain recombines TRBV5-4 with TRBJ2-1, with 10 bases aligning to TRBD2. The trim removed 4 bases at V and 5 bases at J, leaving 9 bases unmatched. Germline CDR1 is SGHNT and CDR2 is YYREEE (reference sequence). The CDR3 covers 16 residues. CDR3 coding DNA: TGTGCCAGCAGCCCGCCGCCGAGCGGGAGGGACAATGAGCAGTTCTTC. This translates into CASSPPPSGRDNEQFF.

The rearrangement links TRBV12-5 to TRBJ1-3; 8 positions agree with TRBD1. This CDR3 contains 19 residues. The germline CDR1 and CDR2 sequences are LGHNT and FRNRAP. The V and J ends lost 4 bases and 4 bases, in that order; junction bases with no gene match: 18. CDR3: CASGSQGWDRLRGGNTIYF. The CDR3 DNA reads TGTGCTAGTGGTTCCCAAGGATGGGACAGGCTACGCGGAGGAAACACCATATATTTT. The full variable domain, its missing parts supplied by reference TRBV12-5 and TRBJ1-3, is DARVTQTPRHKVTEMGQEVTMRCQPILGHNTVFWYRQTMMQGLELLAYFRNRAPLDDSGMPKDRFSAEMPDATLATLKIQPSEPRDSAVYFCASGSQGWDRLRGGNTIYFGEGSWLTVV.

The V call is TRBV5-1, the J call TRBJ1-1; no definite D call. V dropped 0 bases and J dropped 4 bases, with 10 bases sitting between them. CDR1 is SGHRS and CDR2 is YFSETQ in the germline V gene. This CDR3 contains 14 residues. CDR3: CASSLDFWFTEAFF. CDR3 nucleotides: TGCGCCAGCAGCTTGGACTTCTGGTTCACTGAAGCTTTCTTT. The variable domain in full, with the rest retrieved from reference TRBV5-1 and TRBJ1-1, is KAGVTQTPRYLIKTRGQQVTLSCSPISGHRSVSWYQQTPGQGLQFLFEYFSETQRNKGNFPGRFSGRQFSNSRSEMNVSTLELGDSALYLCASSLDFWFTEAFFGQGTRLTVV.

The J gene is TRBJ1-3, the V gene TRBV5-1; D ambiguous. The CDR3 is 16 residues long. CDR1 is SGHRS and CDR2 is YFSETQ in the germline V gene. The V end was cut by 3 bases, the J end by 2 bases, with 15 bases between. Here the CDR3 reads CASSSTPGPAGNTIYF. In nucleotides, the CDR3 is TGCGCCAGCAGCTCCACCCCAGGTCCGGCTGGAAACACCATATATTTT.

J is TRBJ2-7 and V is TRBV15, with unresolved D. Germline V lookup: CDR1 LNHNV, CDR2 YYDKDF (reference sequence). The V and J ends lost 0 bases and 4 bases respectively, with 7 bases between them. The CDR3 sequence is 13 residues long. The chain's CDR3 is CATSRERIYEQYF. In DNA form, the CDR3 reads TGTGCCACCAGCAGAGAGCGGATATACGAGCAGTACTTC. The entire variable domain, with the rest obtained from reference TRBV15 and TRBJ2-7, is as follows: DAMVIQNPRYQVTQFGKPVTLSCSQTLNHNVMYWYQQKSSQAPKLLFHYYDKDFNNEADTPDNFQSRRPNTSFCFLDIRSPGLGDTAMYLCATSRERIYEQYFGPGTRLTVT.

This chain connects TRBV20-1 to TRBJ2-3; 7 bases align to TRBD2. V was pared by 8 bases and J by 5 bases, with 4 bases of the junction left unmatched. The germline V gene encodes CDR1 DFQATT and CDR2 SNEGSKA (reference sequence). This CDR3 is 11 amino acids long. The CDR3 nucleotides read TGCAGTACCGGACTAGGAGATACGCAGTATTTT. Residues: CSTGLGDTQYF.

The chain employs TRBV28 and TRBJ1-5, with TRBD1 identical over 11 bases. Germline V gene lookup returns CDR1 MDHEN and CDR2 SYDVKM. The V gene end was trimmed by 10 bases and the J gene end by 2 bases; junction bases not matched to a gene: 10. This CDR3 has 16 residues. CDR3 residues: CATPTGDRGCNQPQHF. The CDR3 DNA reads as TGTGCCACCCCCACGGGGGACAGGGGGTGCAATCAGCCCCAGCATTTT.

This clone was picked up a small number of times. The gene calls are TRBV5-1 and TRBJ2-3; no definite D call. The CDR3 extends over 13 amino acids. V gave up 0 bases and J gave up 5 bases, with 7 bases separating them. CDR1 is SGHRS and CDR2 is YFSETQ in the germline V gene. The CDR3 protein is CASSLDLRDTQYF. CDR3 in DNA: TGCGCCAGCAGCTTGGATCTACGAGATACGCAGTATTTT.

The chain recombines TRBV30 with TRBJ1-2; weak D call: TRBD1 (5 bases). The V end lost 2 bases, the J end lost 13 bases, and 26 bases lay between the germline ends. There are 15 residues in the CDR3. Germline loops: CDR1 GTSNPN, CDR2 SVGIG (reference sequence). Written as DNA, the CDR3 is TGTGCCTGGAGTTCGCCAACGATCTCTCAGGGTAGATGCACCTTC. Its translation is CAWSSPTISQGRCTF. Filled out from reference TRBV30 and TRBJ1-2, the complete variable domain reads SQTIHQWPATLVQPVGSPLSLECTVEGTSNPNLYWYRQAAGRGLQLLFYSVGIGQISSEVPQNLSASRPQDRQFILSSKKLLLSDSGFYLCAWSSPTISQGRCTFGSGTRLTVV.

This clone has more than one count but fewer than ten. The CDR3 loop reads CASSSADRGIAGNTIYF. CDR3 DNA: TGTGCCAGCAGCTCCGCCGACAGGGGGATTGCTGGAAACACCATATATTTT. The gene calls are TRBV5-4 and TRBJ1-3, with TRBD1 matching over 9 bases. This CDR3 is 17 amino acids long. V trimming: 3 bases; J trimming: 2 bases; junction bases outside the gene matches: 9. CDR1 SGHNT and CDR2 YYREEE come from the germline V gene (reference sequence).

This clone was observed at least ten times. The CDR3 sequence: CASSPVDRGPNYGYTF. In DNA form, the CDR3 reads TGTGCCAGCAGCCCAGTAGACAGGGGGCCCAACTATGGCTACACCTTC. The rearrangement links TRBV5-6 to TRBJ1-2; the match to TRBD1 covers 10 bases. This CDR3 is 16 amino acids long. V gave up 4 bases and J gave up 2 bases; unmatched junction bases: 8. Germline CDR1 SGHDT, CDR2 YYEEEE. The full variable domain, completed using reference TRBV5-6 and TRBJ1-2, is DAGVTQSPTHLIKTRGQQVTLRCSPKSGHDTVSWYQQALGQGPQFIFQYYEEEERQRGNFPDRFSGHQFPNYSSELNVNALLLGDSALYLCASSPVDRGPNYGYTFGSGTRLTVV.

The CDR3 nucleotides are TGTGCCAGCAGCCCGAGACTAGCGGGTTCCATCTACGAGCAGTACTTC. This sequence encodes CASSPRLAGSIYEQYF. The V gene is TRBV7-9, the J gene TRBJ2-7, with 10 bases lining up with TRBD2. Germline V gene data show CDR1 as SEHNR and CDR2 as FQNEAQ (reference sequence). J gave up 3 bases and V 5 bases, and 10 bases lay outside the gene matches. The CDR3 is 16 amino acids.

This clone has only one observation. The chain combines TRBV24-1 with TRBJ2-2; TRBD1 agrees at 10 bases. The V gene's germline CDR1 is KGHDR and CDR2 SFDVKD. Trimming cost V 3 bases and J 7 bases; bases outside gene matches: 7. The CDR3 runs 16 residues. CDR3: CATSDMDRGKGGELFF. For the CDR3, the DNA is TGTGCCACCAGTGATATGGACAGGGGGAAGGGCGGGGAGCTGTTTTTT.

The chain couples TRBV30 to TRBJ1-1; no clear D gene. V was pared by 2 bases and J by 4 bases, with 5 bases between. Germline V gene lookup returns CDR1 GTSNPN and CDR2 SVGIG (reference sequence). This CDR3 spans 11 amino acids. The CDR3 sequence: CAWSRVTEAFF. CDR3 bases: TGTGCCTGGAGTCGGGTCACTGAAGCTTTCTTT.

The chain has TRBV19 and TRBJ2-7; 9 bases align to TRBD2. The CDR3 runs to 13 residues. V gave up 5 bases and J gave up 5 bases; unmatched junction bases: 4. Germline values: CDR1 LNHDA, CDR2 SQIVND (reference sequence). The CDR3 is CASSRREGHEQYF. The CDR3 nucleotides are TGTGCCAGTAGTCGGCGGGAGGGCCACGAGCAGTACTTC.

The rearrangement joins TRBV5-4 to TRBJ2-5; D gene ambiguous. Germline values: CDR1 SGHNT, CDR2 YYREEE (reference sequence). This CDR3 has 15 amino acids. V shed 1 base and J shed 5 bases, with 15 bases lying between them. The CDR3 is CASSLIGRSSETQYF. In DNA, the CDR3 is TGTGCCAGCAGCTTGATCGGTCGGTCATCGGAGACCCAGTACTTC.

The V gene is TRBV19, the J gene TRBJ1-6; no clear D. Germline loops: CDR1 LNHDA, CDR2 SQIVND (reference sequence). V lost 3 bases and J lost 0, with 9 bases in between. The CDR3 is 16 amino acids. The CDR3 region is CASSISGNSYNSPLHF. In DNA, the CDR3 is TGTGCCAGTAGTATTTCAGGCAACTCCTATAATTCACCCCTCCACTTT.

This clone was observed a single time. The chain is built from TRBV18 and TRBJ2-5, with 9 bases aligning to TRBD1. The CDR3 extends over 15 amino acids. Germline V gives CDR1 KGHSH, CDR2 LQKENI. The J segment lost 5 bases and the V segment lost 4 bases, leaving 8 bases of the junction unmatched. CDR3 in DNA: TGTGCCAGCTCACGCGGGACAGGGCAGGGGGAGACCCAGTACTTC. Translating it yields CASSRGTGQGETQYF.